The 23 T cell receptor beta chains listed next were all sequenced from one sample in a study of T cells after yellow fever vaccination. TCRdb re-called the 5' RACE reads through MiXCR, storing one row per CDR3 protein. The table has 450,000 to 650,000 distinct CDR3 sequences, around a fifth seen once. The sequences come from PBMCs, collected 21 days after the first yellow fever vaccination. All receptors come from a man aged 18 to 29 who received the YFV17D yellow fever vaccine.

The CDR3: CASSQLDTLNTEAFF. Here the CDR3 DNA reads TGTGCCAGCAGTCAACTTGACACACTGAACACTGAAGCTTTCTTT. V gene TRBV6-1 combines with J gene TRBJ1-1; D not certain. In germline, CDR1 is MNHNS, CDR2 SASEGT. The CDR3 extends over 15 amino acids. The V and J ends lost 5 bases and 0 bases respectively, with 13 bases between them.

In this sample, this clonotype turned up a few times. This chain links TRBV20-1 with TRBJ2-7; D is possibly TRBD1 (5 bases). The CDR3 covers 12 residues. V was pared by 3 bases and J by 4 bases, with 10 bases between. CDR1 and CDR2 (germline): DFQATT, SNEGSKA (reference sequence). CDR3 region: CSASGAAYEQYV. CDR3 sequence (DNA): TGCAGTGCTAGTGGGGCTGCTTACGAGCAGTACGTC.

In this sample, this clonotype turned up a few times. This chain joins TRBV20-1 and TRBJ1-1; D is possibly TRBD1 (5 bases). The CDR3 has 14 residues. Germline values: CDR1 DFQATT, CDR2 SNEGSKA (reference sequence). CDR3 bases: TGCAGAATAGGCCCGGGGCAGAGGAACACTGAAGCTTTCTTT. Translating it yields CRIGPGQRNTEAFF.

The CDR3 nucleotides read TGTGCCAGCAGTTACTCGTACGGCTCTGTTTTTGACGTTTTCTTT. Its translation is CASSYSYGSVFDVFF. This rearrangement joins TRBV6-5 to TRBJ1-1; D gene uncertain. CDR3 size: 15 residues. Trimming left V 0 bases short and J 13 bases short, with 21 bases between. The germline gives CDR1 MNHEY, CDR2 SVGAGI.

This clonotype has a handful of counts. The J gene is TRBJ1-1, the V gene TRBV5-4; D not resolved. The V end was cut by 0 bases, the J end by 0 bases, with 9 bases between. This CDR3 contains 15 residues. The germline CDR1 and CDR2 sequences are SGHNT and YYREEE (reference sequence). The CDR3 DNA is TGTGCCAGCAGCTTGGCCCTAGGGATGAACACTGAAGCTTTCTTT. As protein: CASSLALGMNTEAFF.

The chain employs TRBV6-1 and TRBJ1-5; D may be TRBD1 (6 bases). CDR1 is MNHNS and CDR2 is SASEGT in the germline V gene. CDR3 size: 13 residues. The V gene lost 7 bases and the J gene lost 8 bases, with 15 bases spanning the gap. The CDR3 region has the DNA TGTGCCAGCACCGAGGGGGGCGGGGAGCCCCAGCATTTT. Amino acids: CASTEGGGEPQHF.

The gene calls are TRBV7-3 and TRBJ1-2; the match to TRBD1 covers 7 bases. Germline assignment: CDR1 SGHTA and CDR2 FQGTGA. There are 14 residues in the CDR3. V lost 5 bases, J lost 3 bases, and 6 bases stayed unmatched. The CDR3 protein is CASSTGTEDYGYTF. The CDR3 nucleotides read TGTGCCAGCAGCACCGGGACAGAGGACTATGGCTACACCTTC.

This clonotype was observed a few times. The CDR3 spells CASSFRGAMQLTEAFF. Written as DNA, the CDR3 is TGTGCCAGCAGCTTTAGGGGGGCCATGCAACTCACTGAAGCTTTCTTT. The chain has TRBV7-8 and TRBJ1-1; TRBD1 is a possible D gene (6 bases). The CDR3 runs 16 residues. Trimming pared 3 bases from V and 4 bases from J, leaving 18 bases between. CDR1 and CDR2 from the germline V gene are SGHVS and FQNEAQ. Full variable domain (outside the CDR3, taken from reference TRBV7-8 and TRBJ1-1): GAGVSQSPRYKVAKRGQDVALRCDPISGHVSLFWYQQALGQGPEFLTYFQNEAQLDKSGLPSDRFFAERPEGSVSTLKIQRTQQEDSAVYLCASSFRGAMQLTEAFFGQGTRLTVV.

This clonotype occurred a few times. The chain couples TRBV7-2 to TRBJ1-2; tentative D call: TRBD1 (6 bases). Per germline, CDR1 SGHTA and CDR2 FQGNSA. Trimming shortened V by 7 bases and J by 4 bases, and 13 bases separated the two germline ends. CDR3 length: 13 amino acids. The CDR3 DNA is TGTGCCAGCACCCCTGGGGGCAGCTATGGCTACACCTTC. Translating gives CASTPGGSYGYTF.

This clonotype has a handful of counts. The V call is TRBV3-1, the J call TRBJ2-7; 10 bases map to TRBD2. This CDR3 has 18 residues. V was pared by 3 bases and J by 1 base, with 12 bases of the junction left unmatched. In germline, CDR1 is LGHDT, CDR2 YNNKEL (reference sequence). The CDR3 loop reads CASSHAGSGGPWSYEQYF. CDR3 nucleotides: TGTGCCAGCAGCCACGCCGGTAGCGGGGGGCCCTGGTCCTACGAGCAGTACTTC.

There are many counts of this clonotype. The chain employs TRBV5-1 and TRBJ2-5; TRBD2 agrees at 8 bases. The ends lost 7 bases at V and 6 bases at J; junction bases unmatched: 14. This CDR3 is built from 15 residues. Germline CDR1 SGHRS, CDR2 YFSETQ. The CDR3 DNA is TGCGCCAGCGCCACGACCGGGGGGGCTTTTCAGACCCAGTACTTC. This gives the protein CASATTGGAFQTQYF.

This chain links TRBV20-1 with TRBJ1-5; no reliable D call. The CDR3 sequence is 16 residues long. The germline CDR1 and CDR2 sequences are DFQATT and SNEGSKA (reference sequence). Trimming shortened V by 5 bases and J by 2 bases, and 19 bases separated the two germline ends. The CDR3 sequence: CSAPQLETVGNQPQHF. The CDR3 DNA follows: TGCAGTGCTCCCCAACTCGAAACGGTGGGCAATCAGCCCCAGCATTTT.

This clonotype was picked up a small number of times. The CDR3 DNA reads TGTGCCAGCAGCTTAATGGCAGGCCGGTATACCGAGCAGTACTTC. Protein: CASSLMAGRYTEQYF. V gene TRBV7-2 combines with J gene TRBJ2-7; D remains ambiguous. The V and J ends lost 2 bases and 6 bases respectively, with 17 bases between them. The CDR3 covers 15 residues. CDR1 is SGHTA and CDR2 is FQGNSA in the germline V gene.

In this sample, this clonotype turned up a few times. V gene TRBV20-1 combines with J gene TRBJ2-3; 9 bases map to TRBD2. Trimming cost V 5 bases and J 4 bases; bases outside gene matches: 4. Germline lookup yields CDR1 DFQATT and CDR2 SNEGSKA (reference sequence). CDR3 size: 13 residues. CDR3 sequence: CSAVGGGADTQYF. The CDR3 DNA reads TGCAGTGCTGTGGGCGGGGGGGCAGATACGCAGTATTTT.

The J gene is TRBJ2-5, the V gene TRBV7-2; D not certain. This CDR3 region has 13 residues. With 1 base removed from V and 4 bases from J, the gap between germline ends came to 7 bases. Germline CDR1 SGHTA, CDR2 FQGNSA. CDR3 in amino acids: CASSLEPGETQYF. The DNA for the CDR3 is TGTGCCAGCAGCTTAGAACCGGGAGAGACCCAGTACTTC.

The V gene is TRBV10-3, the J gene TRBJ2-7; TRBD1 aligns across 7 bases. Trimming removed 0 bases from V and 3 bases from J; junction bases left unmatched: 11. The CDR3 is 17 amino acids. The germline CDR1 and CDR2 sequences are ENHRY and SYGVKD. The chain's CDR3 is CAISESIGGSMNYEQYF. The CDR3 DNA is TGTGCCATCAGTGAGTCAATAGGGGGCTCCATGAACTACGAGCAGTACTTC.

This chain connects TRBV7-6 to TRBJ1-1; perhaps TRBD1 as D (6 bases). CDR1 SGHVS and CDR2 FNYEAQ come from the germline V gene. The CDR3 length is 15 residues. Trimming cost V 5 bases and J 0 bases, with 13 bases left between them. Written as DNA, the CDR3 is TGTGCCAGCAGCCCGGGACAAGTTCTGAACACTGAAGCTTTCTTT. Protein sequence: CASSPGQVLNTEAFF.

This clonotype came up a few times. A junction end diverges from the germline sequence, so it may reflect a read error. The chain links TRBV20-1 to TRBJ1-5; TRBD1 is a possible D gene (5 bases). This CDR3 is built from 16 residues. From germline, CDR1 is DFQATT and CDR2 SNEGSKA (reference sequence). The CDR3 DNA is TGCTGTGCTAGAGATCTCGGGGGAGGTAGCAATCAGCCCCAGCATTTT. This gives the protein CCARDLGGGSNQPQHF.

The rearrangement joins TRBV5-1 to TRBJ2-3; possible D gene TRBD2, 6 bases. CDR1 is SGHRS, CDR2 YFSETQ, per germline. The CDR3 has 15 amino acids. Trimming took off 0 bases at V and 4 bases at J, with 12 bases between the two ends. CDR3 coding DNA: TGCGCCAGCAGCTTGGGGCAGGGAGGCCCAGATACGCAGTATTTT. Amino acids: CASSLGQGGPDTQYF.

This clonotype has a handful of counts. The chain combines TRBV5-1 with TRBJ1-2; 7 positions match TRBD1. Trimming at V came to 4 bases and at J to 8 bases, leaving 8 bases not matched to a gene. The CDR3 length is 13 residues. Looked up from germline, CDR1 is SGHRS and CDR2 is YFSETQ. The CDR3 loop reads CASSETGPEGYTF. The CDR3 region has the DNA TGCGCCAGCAGCGAGACAGGGCCAGAGGGCTACACCTTC.

The V call is TRBV20-1, the J call TRBJ2-6; possible D gene TRBD1, 6 bases. The CDR3 runs to 15 residues. V was trimmed by 6 bases and J by 4 bases, leaving 16 bases between them. Germline V CDR1 and CDR2: DFQATT, SNEGSKA (reference sequence). Written as DNA, the CDR3 is TGCAGTGCAAAACAGGGCTCAGCCGGGGCCAACGTCCTGACTTTC. Encoded protein: CSAKQGSAGANVLTF.

The CDR3 sequence: CASSRTEGVTEAFF. CDR3 in DNA: TGTGCCAGCAGTCGGACAGAAGGGGTCACTGAAGCTTTCTTT. This chain uses TRBV7-9 with TRBJ1-1; D possibly corresponds to TRBD1 (6 bases). This CDR3 contains 14 residues. The germline V gene has CDR1 SEHNR and CDR2 FQNEAQ (reference sequence). V was pared by 6 bases and J by 4 bases, with 15 bases between.

This clonotype was seen a handful of times. This chain uses TRBV7-2 with TRBJ2-6; possibly TRBD1 for D (6 bases). Germline CDR1 reads SGHTA; CDR2 reads FQGNSA. V shed 0 bases and J shed 0 bases, with 9 bases lying between them. CDR3 length equals 17 residues. Here the CDR3 DNA reads TGTGCCAGCAGCTTAGCGAGGGGGTACTCTGGGGCCAACGTCCTGACTTTC. Residues: CASSLARGYSGANVLTF. Full variable domain (remainder filled in from reference TRBV7-2 and TRBJ2-6): GAGVSQSPSNKVTEKGKDVELRCDPISGHTALYWYRQSLGQGLEFLIYFQGNSAPDKSGLPSDRFSAERTGGSVSTLTIQRTQQEDSAVYLCASSLARGYSGANVLTFGAGSRLTVL.